This is a list of T cell receptor beta chains from one sample in a study of blood T cell repertoires in COVID-19. Sequencing used immunoSEQ multiplex PCR; TCRdb keeps in-frame clones, though not all of them. The sample carries more than 45,000 clones, 80% to 90% recorded once. Specimen: peripheral blood. The receptor source for this set is a man between 65 and 80 years old with acute or convalescent COVID-19. Both conserved end residues are part of each CDR3. D genes are given only for firm matches. Part of the rows lack a size; the others show once, few, many or a class for expanded clones.

clone_size	v_call	d_call	j_call	cdr3_aa	cdr3_nt
NA	TRBV24-1	TRBD2	TRBJ2-2	CATRGGIAGLSNTGELFF	TGTGCCACCAGGGGGGGTATAGCGGGCCTATCGAACACCGGGGAGCTGTTTTTT
NA	TRBV9	TRBD1	TRBJ2-4	CASSVDSGGRNIQYF	TGTGCCAGCAGCGTAGACTCAGGGGGCAGAAACATTCAGTACTTC
once	TRBV6-6	TRBD1	TRBJ2-5	CASSYRGTGGGETQYF	TGTGCCAGCAGTTACCGCGGGACAGGGGGTGGGGAGACCCAGTACTTC
NA	TRBV28	NA	TRBJ1-6	CASRPRQLPLHF	TGTGCCAGCAGACCCAGACAGTTACCCCTCCACTTT
NA	TRBV28	NA	TRBJ1-2	CASSSNYGYTF	TGTGCCAGCAGCTCTAACTATGGCTACACCTTC
NA	TRBV5-1	TRBD1	TRBJ2-7	CASSLDTGGLEQYF	TGCGCCAGCAGCTTGGATACAGGGGGCCTCGAGCAGTACTTC
NA	TRBV7-2	NA	TRBJ1-5	CASSLAAAGNQPQHF	TGTGCCAGCAGCTTAGCAGCGGCAGGCAATCAGCCCCAGCATTTT
NA	TRBV4-1	NA	TRBJ1-2	CASSQSRFRYGYTF	TGCGCCAGCAGCCAAAGCAGGTTTCGGTATGGCTACACCTTC
NA	TRBV29-1	NA	TRBJ1-6	CSVAGDYNSPLHF	TGCAGCGTTGCAGGGGACTATAATTCACCCCTCCACTTT
NA	TRBV4-1	TRBD1	TRBJ1-4	CASSLRGLYDEKLFF	TGCGCCAGCAGCCTCAGGGGGCTTTATGATGAAAAACTGTTTTTT
NA	TRBV4-3	NA	TRBJ1-4	CASSQVRGEKLFF	TGCGCCAGCAGCCAAGTTAGAGGAGAAAAACTGTTTTTT
NA	TRBV7-2	TRBD1	TRBJ1-5	CASSLGQGEGQPQHF	TGTGCCAGCAGCTTAGGACAGGGAGAAGGTCAGCCCCAGCATTTT
NA	TRBV6-2/TRBV6-3	TRBD2	TRBJ2-5	CASSYALAGGPETQYF	TGTGCCAGCAGTTATGCGCTAGCGGGAGGCCCGGAGACCCAGTACTTC
NA	TRBV19	NA	TRBJ1-5	CASSTRIQGGQPQHF	TGTGCCAGTAGTACCCGAATCCAAGGAGGTCAGCCCCAGCATTTT
NA	TRBV5-1	NA	TRBJ2-2	CASSSGGFTGELFF	TGCGCCAGCAGCTCTGGAGGTTTCACCGGGGAGCTGTTTTTT
NA	TRBV19	NA	TRBJ1-1	CASSIAGERTEAFF	TGTGCCAGTAGTATAGCTGGGGAGAGGACTGAAGCTTTCTTT
few	TRBV5-4	NA	TRBJ1-1	CASSPGFARNTEAFF	TGTGCCAGCAGCCCAGGGTTTGCCAGGAACACTGAAGCTTTCTTT
NA	TRBV19	NA	TRBJ1-3	CASSYGGHGNTIYF	TGTGCCAGTAGTTACGGGGGGCATGGAAACACCATATATTTT
NA	TRBV5-1	NA	TRBJ2-1	CASSLAKVQGQGEQFF	TGCGCCAGCAGCTTGGCCAAAGTCCAGGGCCAGGGTGAGCAGTTCTTC
once	TRBV12-5	NA	TRBJ2-3	CASATSGSDTQYF	TGTGCTAGTGCCACCTCAGGGTCAGATACGCAGTATTTT
once	TRBV28	TRBD1	TRBJ2-4	CASSLRQGVDIQYF	TGTGCCAGCAGTCTCCGACAGGGGGTGGACATTCAGTACTTC
NA	TRBV15	NA	TRBJ2-6	CATSPRSGGSSGANVLTF	TGTGCCACCAGCCCCCGTTCAGGAGGAAGCTCTGGGGCCAACGTCCTGACTTTC
NA	TRBV3-1/TRBV3-2	NA	TRBJ1-6	CASSDAWSSYNSPLHF	TGTGCCAGCAGCGATGCATGGAGCTCCTATAATTCACCCCTCCACTTT
NA	TRBV12-5	NA	TRBJ2-3	CASGFRDTQYF	TGTGCTAGTGGCTTTAGAGATACGCAGTATTTT
NA	TRBV9	NA	TRBJ1-6	CASSVATALNSPLHF	TGTGCCAGCAGCGTAGCCACAGCTCTAAATTCACCCCTCCACTTT
NA	TRBV25-1	NA	TRBJ2-5	CASSELTDQETQYF	TGTGCCAGCAGTGAATTAACAGACCAAGAGACCCAGTACTTC
NA	TRBV7-6	TRBD1	TRBJ2-2	CASSPRQGRSTGELFF	TGTGCCAGCAGCCCGAGACAGGGACGTAGCACCGGGGAGCTGTTTTTT
NA	TRBV6-2/TRBV6-3	TRBD1	TRBJ1-1	CASSLWGQGNTEAFF	TGTGCCAGCAGTCTCTGGGGACAGGGAAACACTGAAGCTTTCTTT
NA	TRBV9	NA	TRBJ2-3	CASSVMGLGGDTQYF	TGTGCCAGCAGCGTAATGGGACTTGGGGGGGATACGCAGTATTTT
NA	TRBV4-2	NA	TRBJ1-4	CASSHATGREKLFF	TGTGCCAGCAGCCATGCAACAGGGCGGGAAAAACTGTTTTTT
once	TRBV25-1	TRBD2	TRBJ2-1	CASSVLAGFLDEQFF	TGTGCCAGCAGTGTACTAGCGGGATTTTTGGATGAGCAGTTCTTC
NA	TRBV12-5	TRBD1	TRBJ2-7	CASGLSPDRGLYEQYF	TGTGCTAGTGGTTTATCTCCGGACAGGGGGCTCTACGAGCAGTACTTC
NA	TRBV7-2	NA	TRBJ2-7	CASSLGLDYEQYF	TGTGCCAGCAGCTTGGGACTCGACTACGAGCAGTACTTC
few	TRBV11-2	TRBD2	TRBJ2-5	CASSRAGAGETQYF	TGTGCCAGCAGCCGAGCGGGGGCGGGAGAGACCCAGTACTTC